This is a list of T cell receptor beta chains from one sample in a study of identical twins. TCRdb used MiXCR to reprocess the 5' RACE reads, holding one entry per CDR3 protein. The table has 250,000 or so distinct CDR3 sequences, about 8.9% seen once; the top ten hold 2.5% to 3.5%. These data also featured in a second study, about yellow fever vaccine responses in identical twins.

The sample consisted of CD8+ T cells sorted from blood. These TCRs come from a woman younger than 30 in good health. Both conserved end residues are part of each CDR3. Each record gives: V gene, D gene, J gene, clone size, CDR3 DNA, CDR3 protein. D genes are given only for firm matches. Clone size is shown for a subset of rows, as once, few, many or a class of expanded clone.

V gene: TRBV29-1; D gene: NA; J gene: TRBJ2-3; clone size: many; CDR3 DNA: TGCAGCGTTGACGGTGTCAGGGGTGCAGATACGCAGTATTTT; CDR3 protein: CSVDGVRGADTQYF
V gene: TRBV12-3/TRBV12-4; D gene: NA; J gene: TRBJ2-1; clone size: many; CDR3 DNA: TGTGCCAGCAGTTCCGGACTTTACAATGAGCAGTTCTTC; CDR3 protein: CASSSGLYNEQFF
V gene: TRBV27; D gene: NA; J gene: TRBJ1-2; clone size: many; CDR3 DNA: TGTGCCAGCAGTTTCGGACAGAACTATGGCTACACCTTC; CDR3 protein: CASSFGQNYGYTF
V gene: TRBV9; D gene: NA; J gene: TRBJ2-7; clone size: NA; CDR3 DNA: TGTGCCAGCAGCGTCGGCGGGTCCTCCTACGAGCAGTACTTC; CDR3 protein: CASSVGGSSYEQYF
V gene: TRBV5-1; D gene: NA; J gene: TRBJ2-5; clone size: NA; CDR3 DNA: TGCGCCAGCAGCTTATACGGTGCGGAGACCCAAGAGACCCAGTACTTC; CDR3 protein: CASSLYGAETQETQYF
V gene: TRBV6-4; D gene: NA; J gene: TRBJ1-1; clone size: many; CDR3 DNA: TGTGCCAGCAGTGAGGCAGCGAACACTGAAGCTTTCTTT; CDR3 protein: CASSEAANTEAFF
V gene: TRBV3-1; D gene: NA; J gene: TRBJ2-3; clone size: NA; CDR3 DNA: TGTGCCACCAGCCAAGATTGGGGTGGCACAGATACGCAGTATTTT; CDR3 protein: CATSQDWGGTDTQYF
V gene: TRBV4-3; D gene: NA; J gene: TRBJ1-1; clone size: few; CDR3 DNA: TGCGCCAGCAGCCAAGATTATTTCACGGAAGCTTTCTTT; CDR3 protein: CASSQDYFTEAFF
V gene: TRBV12-3/TRBV12-4; D gene: NA; J gene: TRBJ1-5; clone size: many; CDR3 DNA: TGTGCCAGCAGTTTAGGGCTAGGGATACAGCCCCAGCATTTT; CDR3 protein: CASSLGLGIQPQHF
V gene: TRBV24-1; D gene: TRBD2; J gene: TRBJ2-3; clone size: few; CDR3 DNA: TGTGCCACCAGTGCTACAGGGTTTAGCGGGGGTCTTCCCCACACAGATACGCAGTATTTT; CDR3 protein: CATSATGFSGGLPHTDTQYF
V gene: TRBV6-2/TRBV6-3; D gene: TRBD2; J gene: TRBJ2-2; clone size: NA; CDR3 DNA: TGTGCCAGCAGTTATTCCGGCAGCGGGAGCCAGGAGCTGTTTTTT; CDR3 protein: CASSYSGSGSQELFF
V gene: TRBV12-3/TRBV12-4; D gene: NA; J gene: TRBJ2-5; clone size: few; CDR3 DNA: TGTGCCAGCAGTTTCAGTCACCAGTACCAAGAGACCCAGTACTTC; CDR3 protein: CASSFSHQYQETQYF